These T cell receptor beta chains were read from a single sample in a study of blood T cell repertoires in COVID-19. TCRdb keeps only in-frame clones here, not all; method: immunoSEQ multiplex PCR. The sample has 350,000 to 400,000 clones; roughly 90% are singletons. Sequenced: peripheral blood. The receptors derive from a man younger than 35 with active or convalescent COVID-19. Both conserved end residues are part of each CDR3. A D gene is named only where the DNA matches it firmly. Part of the rows lack a size; the others show once, few, many or a class for expanded clones.

TRBD2	TRBV28	-	TRBJ2-7	CASSQGLAGVEQYF	TGTGCCAGCAGTCAAGGACTAGCGGGAGTCGAGCAGTACTTC
-	TRBV12-3/TRBV12-4	-	TRBJ2-1	CASSLYSYEQFF	TGTGCCAGCAGTTTATATTCCTATGAGCAGTTCTTC
-	TRBV4-3	-	TRBJ1-1	CASSQDLEELAFF	TGCGCCAGCAGCCAAGATCTTGAAGAGTTAGCTTTCTTT
-	TRBV7-3	once	TRBJ2-6	CASSLAGSGANVLTF	TGTGCCAGCAGCTTAGCGGGGTCTGGGGCCAACGTCCTGACTTTC
TRBD2	TRBV7-2	-	TRBJ2-1	CASSLIIYPSGSSTDEQFF	TGTGCCAGCAGCTTAATCATCTATCCGAGCGGGAGCAGTACGGATGAGCAGTTCTTC
-	TRBV28	-	TRBJ1-6	CASVLGVSNSPLHF	TGTGCCAGTGTGTTAGGGGTTAGTAATTCACCCCTCCACTTT
TRBD1	TRBV28	-	TRBJ1-2	CASSPRDRGRSYGYTF	TGTGCCAGCAGTCCCCGGGACAGGGGGCGCAGCTATGGCTACACCTTC
TRBD2	TRBV20-1	-	TRBJ2-3	CSASPGGLGTDTQYF	TGCAGTGCTAGTCCGGGGGGACTGGGCACAGATACGCAGTATTTT
-	TRBV28	-	TRBJ1-5	CASSRGWGENQPQHF	TGTGCCAGCAGCCGAGGGTGGGGGGAAAATCAGCCCCAGCATTTT
TRBD2	TRBV7-9	-	TRBJ2-7	CASSRLAPNGEQYF	TGTGCCAGCAGCCGACTAGCCCCTAACGGAGAGCAGTACTTC
-	TRBV19	-	TRBJ2-3	CASSITGVSTDTQYF	TGTGCCAGTAGTATTACGGGGGTCAGCACAGATACGCAGTATTTT
TRBD1	TRBV7-9	-	TRBJ2-7	CASSLARTGTGTPYEQYF	TGTGCCAGCAGCTTAGCCCGAACCGGGACAGGGACACCCTACGAGCAGTACTTC
TRBD1	TRBV7-9	-	TRBJ2-2	CAGQGRNTGELFF	TGTGCCGGACAGGGTAGGAACACCGGGGAGCTGTTTTTT
-	TRBV29-1	once	TRBJ2-5	CSVEVVIGFKRRGTQYF	TGCAGCGTTGAAGTGGTCATTGGATTCAAACGGAGGGGGACCCAGTACTTC
TRBD1	TRBV19	-	TRBJ1-1	CASSIGDSDEAFF	TGTGCCAGTAGTATAGGGGACAGCGATGAAGCTTTCTTT
-	TRBV19	-	TRBJ2-7	CASSADSQSSYEQYF	TGTGCCAGTAGTGCCGACAGCCAAAGCTCCTACGAGCAGTACTTC
TRBD1	TRBV6-5	-	TRBJ1-3	CASSTDRVGNTIYF	TGTGCCAGCAGTACTGACAGGGTCGGAAACACCATATATTTT
TRBD2	TRBV5-1	-	TRBJ2-3	CASSPGGKRGGADTQYF	TGCGCCAGCAGCCCGGGCGGAAAGCGGGGGGGCGCAGATACGCAGTATTTT
-	TRBV19	-	TRBJ2-7	CASSASSGAYEQYF	TGTGCCAGTAGTGCCAGCTCAGGGGCCTACGAGCAGTACTTC
-	TRBV5-1	-	TRBJ2-1	CASSPNNEQFF	TGCGCCAGCAGCCCAAACAATGAGCAGTTCTTC
-	TRBV27	-	TRBJ2-7	CASSLSNSNEQYF	TGTGCCAGCAGTTTATCGAACAGCAACGAGCAGTACTTC
TRBD1	TRBV3-1/TRBV3-2	few	TRBJ1-2	CASSQALVHRGRGGYTF	TGTGCCAGCAGCCAGGCTCTCGTCCACAGGGGGCGCGGTGGCTACACCTTC
-	TRBV27	-	TRBJ1-4	CASSPLRAVRSEKLFF	TGTGCCAGCAGTCCCCTCAGGGCGGTCAGAAGTGAAAAACTGTTTTTT
-	TRBV12-3/TRBV12-4	-	TRBJ1-2	CASSRGVAYGYTF	TGTGCCAGCAGTCGCGGGGTGGCCTATGGCTACACCTTC
TRBD1	TRBV27	-	TRBJ2-3	CASSPRQGSTDTQYF	TGTGCCAGCAGTCCGCGACAGGGAAGCACAGATACGCAGTATTTT
TRBD2	TRBV6-6	once	TRBJ2-7	CASSPSGGASEQYF	TGTGCCAGCAGCCCAAGCGGGGGGGCAAGCGAGCAGTACTTC
TRBD1	TRBV28	once	TRBJ1-5	CASSAYRGSNQPQHF	TGTGCCAGCAGTGCCTACAGGGGTAGCAATCAGCCCCAGCATTTT
-	TRBV12-3/TRBV12-4	-	TRBJ2-7	CASSLDRAGEQYF	TGTGCCAGCAGTTTAGACAGGGCGGGCGAGCAGTACTTC
-	TRBV7-2	-	TRBJ1-4	CASSLGATGSGEKLFF	TGTGCCAGCAGCTTAGGGGCCACAGGGAGTGGGGAAAAACTGTTTTTT
-	TRBV6-5	-	TRBJ2-7	CASSTPGLLIKQYF	TGTGCCAGCAGTACCCCGGGACTTCTCATAAAGCAGTACTTC
-	TRBV7-6	-	TRBJ1-6	CASSAGLKGNSPLHF	TGTGCCAGCAGCGCAGGCTTGAAAGGCAATTCACCCCTCCACTTT
TRBD1	TRBV19	-	TRBJ1-2	CASRTGTGNYGYTF	TGTGCCAGTAGGACCGGGACAGGGAACTATGGCTACACCTTC
-	TRBV7-8	once	TRBJ1-5	CASSLVLYQPQHF	TGTGCCAGCAGCTTAGTTCTTTATCAGCCCCAGCATTTT
-	TRBV6-5	-	TRBJ1-2	CASSQGGRNYGYTF	TGTGCCAGCAGCCAAGGGGGTCGGAACTATGGCTACACCTTC
TRBD1	TRBV11-2	-	TRBJ2-1	CASSLSVWDRAYNEQFF	TGTGCCAGCAGCTTATCTGTATGGGACAGGGCCTACAATGAGCAGTTCTTC
TRBD1	TRBV19	-	TRBJ1-4	CASMIPDVGTGGESRNEKLFF	TGTGCCAGTATGATCCCGGACGTAGGGACAGGGGGCGAGAGCAGGAATGAAAAACTGTTTTTT
-	TRBV25-1	-	TRBJ2-7	CASRARDSYEQYF	TGTGCCAGCAGGGCCAGGGACTCCTACGAGCAGTACTTC
TRBD1	TRBV7-3	-	TRBJ2-7	CASSPNRGPPYEQYF	TGTGCCAGCAGCCCAAACAGGGGACCCCCCTACGAGCAGTACTTC
-	TRBV6-2/TRBV6-3	-	TRBJ2-1	CASSYQALGSYNEQFF	TGTGCCAGCAGTTACCAGGCCCTCGGCTCCTACAATGAGCAGTTCTTC
-	TRBV5-1	-	TRBJ2-3	CASSLYQGADTQYF	TGCGCCAGCAGCTTGTACCAGGGCGCAGATACGCAGTATTTT
-	TRBV19	-	TRBJ1-5	CASKVPGSGYSNQPQHF	TGTGCCTCTAAGGTCCCAGGGTCGGGTTATAGCAATCAGCCCCAGCATTTT
-	TRBV3-1/TRBV3-2	-	TRBJ2-6	CASSPPTGSTGANVLTF	TGTGCCAGCAGCCCCCCTACGGGTTCAACTGGGGCCAACGTGCTGACTTTC
-	TRBV7-9	once	TRBJ1-2	CASSPDRIHTF	TGTGCCAGCAGCCCGGACAGAATCCACACCTTC
TRBD2	TRBV27	-	TRBJ2-7	CASSTSGLTYEQYF	TGTGCCAGCAGTACTAGCGGACTAACCTACGAGCAGTACTTC
-	TRBV9	-	TRBJ2-7	CASSATQGTYEQYF	TGTGCCAGCAGCGCGACGCAGGGGACCTACGAGCAGTACTTC
-	TRBV5-1	-	TRBJ1-2	CASSLVSGTYGYTF	TGCGCCAGCAGCTTGGTTTCAGGGACTTATGGCTACACCTTC
-	TRBV6-2/TRBV6-3	-	TRBJ1-2	CASSRRVSGVQQVVYGYTF	TGTGCCAGCAGCCGACGGGTTTCAGGGGTGCAGCAAGTTGTCTATGGCTACACCTTC
-	TRBV7-8	-	TRBJ2-7	CASSPVIAPSYEQYF	TGTGCCAGCAGCCCCGTGATAGCGCCCTCCTACGAGCAGTACTTC
-	TRBV28	-	TRBJ2-7	CASSLWSQYYEQYF	TGTGCCAGCAGTTTATGGTCTCAGTACTACGAGCAGTACTTC
-	TRBV27	-	TRBJ1-1	CASSFLEPTGSMNTEAFF	TGTGCCAGCAGTTTTTTAGAACCCACAGGCAGCATGAACACTGAAGCTTTCTTT
-	TRBV6-5	-	TRBJ1-1	CASSYRVSGGGTEAFF	TGTGCCAGCAGTTACCGAGTTTCGGGGGGCGGCACTGAAGCTTTCTTT
-	TRBV9	-	TRBJ1-1	CASSPRLRGHNMNTEAFF	TGTGCCAGCAGCCCCCGTCTGAGGGGACACAACATGAACACTGAAGCTTTCTTT
TRBD2	TRBV9	-	TRBJ2-2	CASSPRVAGGNSGELFF	TGTGCCAGCAGCCCAAGGGTAGCGGGGGGGAATTCCGGGGAGCTGTTTTTT
TRBD1	TRBV28	-	TRBJ2-7	CASRKQGANEQYF	TGTGCCAGCAGAAAACAGGGGGCAAACGAGCAGTACTTC
TRBD1	TRBV28	-	TRBJ2-2	CASRGDRELTGELFF	TGTGCCAGCAGGGGCGACAGGGAGTTGACCGGGGAGCTGTTTTTT
-	TRBV4-2	-	TRBJ1-6	CASSQFAGARSPLHF	TGTGCCAGCAGCCAATTTGCGGGGGCGCGGTCACCCCTCCACTTT
-	TRBV23-1	-	TRBJ2-2	CASSQLVGVGGTGELFF	TGCGCCAGCAGTCAATTGGTCGGCGTAGGAGGCACCGGGGAGCTGTTTTTT
TRBD1	TRBV6-5	-	TRBJ2-7	CASRTGDGYEQYF	TGTGCCAGCAGGACAGGGGATGGCTACGAGCAGTACTTC
-	TRBV5-4	once	TRBJ1-1	CASSLAGLTEAFF	TGTGCCAGCAGCTTAGCAGGGCTCACTGAAGCTTTCTTT
TRBD1	TRBV6-1	-	TRBJ1-2	CASSEFGQGYGYTF	TGTGCCAGCAGTGAATTCGGACAGGGATATGGCTACACCTTC